The 20 T cell receptor beta chains given below trace back to one sample, sequenced in a study of coeliac disease. Method: immunoSEQ multiplex PCR; TCRdb's copy keeps in-frame clones and lacks some. The sample consists of some 1,100 clones, roughly 50% of them appearing once. Material for sequencing was intraepithelial lymphocytes from the gut. Receptors originate from a man between 65 and 85 years old without celiac disease.

This sequence joins TRBV2 and TRBJ2-1, with 9 bases aligning to TRBD2. Germline V CDR1 and CDR2: SNHLY, FYNNEI. CDR3 length: 16 residues. V trimming: 7 bases; J trimming: 3 bases; junction bases outside the gene matches: 10. CDR3 sequence: CASTSGGGAFYNEQFF. The DNA of the CDR3 is TGTGCCAGCACCTCTGGCGGGGGGGCATTCTACAATGAGCAGTTCTTC.

V usage is TRBV6-1 and J usage is TRBJ2-5; 11 nucleotides line up with TRBD2. Trimming removed 4 bases from V and 5 bases from J; junction bases left unmatched: 0. The CDR3 is made up of 13 amino acids. Germline CDR1 reads MNHNS; CDR2 reads SASEGT. CDR3 sequence: CASSGLAGETQYF. The CDR3 region has the DNA TGTGCCAGCAGTGGACTAGCGGGGGAGACCCAGTACTTC.

The V gene is TRBV6-1, the J gene TRBJ1-4, with D possibly being TRBD1 (5 bases). Trimming shortened V by 0 bases and J by 1 base, and 18 bases separated the two germline ends. From germline, CDR1 is MNHNS and CDR2 SASEGT. This CDR3 has 19 residues. In DNA, the CDR3 is TGTGCCAGCAGTGAAGCGGAGACATATCACCAGGGAACTAATGAAAAACTGTTTTTT. Protein: CASSEAETYHQGTNEKLFF.

This clone was found once. This chain links TRBV28 with TRBJ1-4; 7 nucleotides align to TRBD1. Looked up from germline, CDR1 is MDHEN and CDR2 is SYDVKM. The ends lost 7 bases at V and 5 bases at J; junction bases unmatched: 10. This CDR3 region has 15 residues. The CDR3 loop reads CASTPGGGHNEKLFF. Here the CDR3 DNA reads TGTGCCAGCACCCCAGGGGGTGGGCACAATGAAAAACTGTTTTTT.

This clone was seen only a few times. V is TRBV5-1 and J is TRBJ2-2, with a weak D call TRBD1 (5 bases). Germline CDR1 is SGHRS and CDR2 is YFSETQ. The CDR3 extends over 15 amino acids. The ends were cut back, 4 bases at V and 0 bases at J, with 10 bases in the middle. DNA for the CDR3: TGCGCCAGCAGCCTCGACAGAGCGAACACCGGGGAGCTGTTTTTT. It codes for CASSLDRANTGELFF.

V gene TRBV11-3 combines with J gene TRBJ2-1; TRBD1 might be the D (5 bases). The CDR3 sequence is 12 residues long. With 5 bases removed from V and 7 bases from J, the gap between germline ends came to 9 bases. Germline V gene lookup returns CDR1 SGHNT and CDR2 YENEEA. The CDR3 DNA reads as TGTGCCAGCAGCCAGGGTCGGAATGAGCAGTTCTTC. Its translation: CASSQGRNEQFF.

This sequence joins TRBV27 and TRBJ1-4; tentative D call: TRBD1 (6 bases). Trimming removed 4 bases at V and 8 bases at J, with 17 bases between. The CDR3 consists of 15 residues. Germline values: CDR1 MNHEY, CDR2 SMNVEV (reference sequence). CDR3 nucleotide sequence: TGTGCCAGCAGTTCTTACAGGGCATCGGGGGAAAAACTGTTTTTT. Translation: CASSSYRASGEKLFF.

The chain couples TRBV2 to TRBJ2-3; TRBD1 matches 7 bases. The CDR3 spans 14 residues. V shed 5 bases and J 2 bases; nucleotides not matched to a gene: 4. The V gene's germline CDR1 is SNHLY and CDR2 FYNNEI. Written as DNA, the CDR3 is TGTGCCAGCAGTAACGGACAGGACACAGATACGCAGTATTTT. It translates to CASSNGQDTDTQYF.

V usage is TRBV27 and J usage is TRBJ1-6, with TRBD1 matching over 7 bases. The CDR3 sequence is 19 residues long. V dropped 5 bases and J dropped 6; count of bases not matched to a gene: 19. The V gene's germline CDR1 is MNHEY and CDR2 SMNVEV (reference sequence). The CDR3 DNA reads as TGTGCCAGCAGTCCTGGGACAGTAAACTTGGGCCCTACTAATTCACCCCTCCACTTT. It translates to CASSPGTVNLGPTNSPLHF.

The chain is built from TRBV4-1 and TRBJ2-1; weak D call: TRBD2 (6 bases). Germline-derived CDR1 and CDR2 are MGHRA and YSYEKL. CDR3 length: 16 residues. V lost 1 base, J lost 7 bases, and 17 bases lay in between. The CDR3 reads CASSQGRGTLGNEQFF. The CDR3 DNA sequence: TGCGCCAGCAGCCAAGGACGGGGGACTTTGGGGAATGAGCAGTTCTTC.

This chain uses TRBV11-2 with TRBJ2-1, with 8 bases fitting TRBD2. This CDR3 contains 13 residues. V lost 5 bases to trimming and J lost 9 bases; unmatched junction nucleotides: 6. Germline assignment: CDR1 SGHAT and CDR2 FQNNGV. CDR3 sequence: CASSGTRSGEQFF. The CDR3 bases are TGTGCCAGCAGCGGGACTAGGTCGGGTGAGCAGTTCTTC. Complete variable domain (other parts from reference TRBV11-2 and TRBJ2-1): EAGVAQSPRYKIIEKRQSVAFWCNPISGHATLYWYQQILGQGPKLLIQFQNNGVVDDSQLPKDRFSAERLKGVDSTLKIQPAKLEDSAVYLCASSGTRSGEQFFGPGTRLTVL.

The CDR3 DNA sequence: TGTGCCAGCAGGACCGACACGAACACTGAAGCTTTCTTT. It specifies CASRTDTNTEAFF. The genes are TRBV27 and TRBJ1-1; D ambiguous. Germline assignment: CDR1 MNHEY and CDR2 SMNVEV (reference sequence). Trimming shortened V by 6 bases and J by 1 base, and 9 bases separated the two germline ends. The CDR3 spans 13 residues.

The chain employs TRBV27 and TRBJ1-6, with D unclear. Trimming removed 6 bases from V and 14 bases from J, with 17 bases in between. This CDR3 region has 13 residues. Germline V gene sequence: CDR1 MNHEY, CDR2 SMNVEV (reference sequence). The CDR3 bases are TGTGCCAGCAGCCAAGCTGGCGGGGTGGCCCTCCACTTT. Protein: CASSQAGGVALHF.

This chain links TRBV5-1 with TRBJ2-1; D is uncertain. The CDR3 is 14 residues long. The germline V gene has CDR1 SGHRS and CDR2 YFSETQ. V lost 3 bases, J lost 6 bases, and 13 bases lay in between. The CDR3 sequence: CASSSGNSGNEQFF. The CDR3 coding sequence is TGCGCCAGCAGCTCCGGTAATTCGGGCAATGAGCAGTTCTTC.

The table lists this clone with a count of one. V and J are TRBV2 and TRBJ1-5; D remains unclear. The CDR3 sequence is 14 residues long. Trimming removed 4 bases at V and 2 bases at J, with 9 bases between. Looked up from germline, CDR1 is SNHLY and CDR2 is FYNNEI. The CDR3 nucleotides are TGTGCCAGCAGTGCTGAAGGAGGCAATCAGCCCCAGCATTTT. This encodes CASSAEGGNQPQHF.

The rearrangement links TRBV29-1 to TRBJ2-7; tentatively, D is TRBD2 (7 bases). The germline V and J ends were trimmed by 7 bases and 9 bases, with 19 bases remaining between them. This CDR3 has 12 amino acids. Looked up from germline, CDR1 is SQVTM and CDR2 is ANQGSEA. CDR3 DNA: TGCAGCGGCGGGGGCTCTAACTCGGCGCAGTACTTC. This codes for CSGGGSNSAQYF.

The chain joins TRBV5-1 to TRBJ2-4, with a tentative D call TRBD1 (8 bases). The CDR3 runs to 16 residues. Trimming removed 1 base at V and 3 bases at J, with 14 bases between. The germline V gene has CDR1 SGHRS and CDR2 YFSETQ. CDR3 coding DNA: TGCGCCAGCAGCTTGACAGGGGGGGTTAGCAAAAACATTCAGTACTTC. Amino acid sequence: CASSLTGGVSKNIQYF.

Note on this clone: This sample also contains other DNA sequences that code for the same CDR3. The chain combines TRBV7-8 with TRBJ1-6; D gene uncertain. Per the germline V gene, CDR1 is SGHVS and CDR2 is FQNEAQ. The CDR3 extends over 17 amino acids. V was cut by 5 bases and J by 3 bases, with 17 bases left in between. The CDR3 nucleotides read TGTGCCAGCAGCCCCGTGAGATCCGCGAACTATAATTCACCCCTCCACTTT. Residues: CASSPVRSANYNSPLHF.

V usage is TRBV7-2 and J usage is TRBJ1-2; D unclear. Germline V gene sequence: CDR1 SGHTA, CDR2 FQGNSA. This CDR3 spans 16 amino acids. The germline V and J ends were trimmed by 6 bases and 5 bases, with 22 bases remaining between them. In nucleotides, the CDR3 is TGTGCCAGCAGTTCCCGCGGGCAGAAAGACGGGTATGGCTACACCTTC. It encodes CASSSRGQKDGYGYTF.

A remark on this clone: Other nucleotide sequences from this sample produce the same CDR3. This chain links TRBV7-2 with TRBJ1-5, with D maybe TRBD1 (6 bases). Germline V lookup: CDR1 SGHTA, CDR2 FQGNSA. The V and J ends lost 3 bases and 6 bases respectively, with 9 bases between them. The CDR3 consists of 13 residues. The DNA of the CDR3 is TGTGCCAGCAGCTTTAGGGGGGGTCAGCCCCAGCATTTT. Its translation is CASSFRGGQPQHF.